A single sample is the source of the 32 T cell receptor beta chains below, sequenced in a study of early T cells in non-severe SARS-CoV-2 infection (dated by TCRdb to about 2021). To prepare the library, 5' RACE was applied. Sequencing was carried out with a NextSeq 500. TCRdb redid the processing of the public reads, applying fastp at Q25 and MiXCR, and retained in-frame beta chains. One record per CDR3 amino acid sequence lists the most common genes and DNA. The sample table contains about 77,000 distinct CDR3 sequences; only one count was recorded for around 9.9% of them. The leading ten clones occupy 4.5% to 5% of the sample. Sequencing was carried out using whole blood. These receptors were taken from an adult who was a healthcare worker with PCR-confirmed SARS-CoV-2 infection or an uninfected control (not recorded which).

The chain uses TRBV7-9 and TRBJ2-1; TRBD1 aligns across 9 bases. Per germline, CDR1 SEHNR and CDR2 FQNEAQ (reference sequence). The J segment lost 7 bases and the V segment lost 9 bases, leaving 7 bases of the junction unmatched. The CDR3 loop spans 13 amino acids. The CDR3 spells CASVGTGQNEQFF. The DNA for the CDR3 is TGTGCCAGTGTGGGGACAGGGCAAAATGAGCAGTTCTTC.

This clonotype was seen only a few times. The chain links TRBV6-6 to TRBJ1-1; 8 bases line up with TRBD1. The junction had 16 bases not matched to a gene; V was cut back by 6 bases and J by 1 base. CDR3 size: 18 residues. CDR1 and CDR2 from the germline V gene are MNHNY and SVGAGI (reference sequence). CDR3 DNA: TGTGCCAGCAGAGGGACGGACAGGGCGGGACGAGCGAACACTGAAGCTTTCTTT. Translating gives CASRGTDRAGRANTEAFF.

V and J are TRBV5-1 and TRBJ2-3; D gene unclear. This CDR3 region has 15 residues. From germline, CDR1 is SGHRS and CDR2 YFSETQ. V was shortened by 0 bases and J by 0 bases, with 8 bases between the two germline ends. CDR3 in DNA: TGCGCCAGCAGCTTGGAGGCAGCTAGCACAGATACGCAGTATTTT. Residues: CASSLEAASTDTQYF.

This clonotype has at least ten counts. The chain links TRBV10-3 to TRBJ2-7; D unresolved. Deletions cut 6 bases from V and 0 bases from J, with 18 bases between. The CDR3 contains 16 residues. Germline V gives CDR1 ENHRY, CDR2 SYGVKD. CDR3 nucleotide sequence: TGTGCCATCAGCCCTATGCCCCTAAAAAGCTCCTACGAGCAGTACTTC. Its translation is CAISPMPLKSSYEQYF.

The genes are TRBV20-1 and TRBJ2-5; 9 bases agree with TRBD2. With 6 bases clipped from V and 5 bases from J, the junction kept 10 bases outside the gene matches. Looked up from germline, CDR1 is DFQATT and CDR2 is SNEGSKA (reference sequence). The CDR3 totals 14 residues. The CDR3 DNA reads as TGCAGTGCCGCGGGGCTAGCGGGAAAGGAGACCCAGTACTTC. Protein: CSAAGLAGKETQYF.

This clonotype was counted a few times. The rearrangement links TRBV20-1 to TRBJ2-1; 10 positions agree with TRBD2. The CDR3 covers 12 residues. V shed 7 bases and J 10 bases; nucleotides not matched to a gene: 7. Germline-derived CDR1 and CDR2 are DFQATT and SNEGSKA (reference sequence). DNA for the CDR3: TGCAGTGTCACTAGCGGGGATGGGGAGCAGTTCTTC. Protein: CSVTSGDGEQFF.

The chain couples TRBV9 to TRBJ2-7, with TRBD1 as a possible D gene (6 bases). Germline V gene lookup returns CDR1 SGDLS and CDR2 YYNGEE. This CDR3 is 13 amino acids long. Trimming took off 2 bases at V and 4 bases at J, with 10 bases between the two ends. The CDR3 bases are TGTGCCAGCAGCGTTGGGGACACGTACGAGCAGTACTTC. Protein sequence: CASSVGDTYEQYF.

This clonotype was seen at least ten times. The rearrangement joins TRBV2 to TRBJ1-4, with D unresolved. The CDR3 is 14 residues long. The ends were cut back, 1 base at V and 0 bases at J, with 3 bases in the middle. Germline CDR1 SNHLY, CDR2 FYNNEI. CDR3 sequence (DNA): TGTGCCAGCAGTGAAGGGGCAACTAATGAAAAACTGTTTTTT. Amino acids: CASSEGATNEKLFF.

This chain links TRBV4-1 with TRBJ2-5, with unresolved D. With 4 bases removed from V and 4 bases from J, the gap between germline ends came to 16 bases. CDR3 length equals 15 residues. Germline-derived CDR1 and CDR2 are MGHRA and YSYEKL. CDR3 protein: CASSPTLNSGETQYF. The DNA for the CDR3 is TGCGCCAGCAGCCCGACGCTGAATTCAGGAGAGACCCAGTACTTC.

This clonotype came up many times. The V and J genes are TRBV2 and TRBJ2-2; TRBD1 agrees at 7 bases. V was pared by 8 bases and J by 3 bases, with 6 bases of the junction left unmatched. The CDR3 contains 14 residues. The germline gives CDR1 SNHLY, CDR2 FYNNEI. The CDR3 nucleotides are TGTGCCAGCGGGGGACAGACCTACACCGGGGAGCTGTTTTTT. It codes for CASGGQTYTGELFF.

The chain employs TRBV6-6 and TRBJ2-1; either TRBD1 or TRBD2 may supply D (5 bases each). CDR3 length equals 14 residues. The germline V gene encodes CDR1 MNHNY and CDR2 SVGAGI (reference sequence). Trimming pared 10 bases from V and 6 bases from J, leaving 19 bases between. The CDR3 protein is CATEVGEFGNEQFF. The CDR3 DNA reads TGTGCCACCGAGGTAGGGGAGTTTGGCAATGAGCAGTTCTTC.

The rearrangement uses TRBV18 and TRBJ1-3; D ambiguous. V lost 0 bases and J lost 3, with 3 bases in between. CDR1 is KGHSH and CDR2 is LQKENI in the germline V gene. The CDR3 runs to 13 residues. CDR3: CASSPPNGNTIYF. The CDR3, as DNA: TGTGCCAGCTCACCACCAAATGGAAACACCATATATTTT.

The sample holds many counts of this clonotype. The DNA for the CDR3 is TGCAGTGCCGGAGCCGTTCGAAGCGAGCAGTACTTC. Amino acids: CSAGAVRSEQYF. This chain connects TRBV20-1 to TRBJ2-7; no reliable D call. The V end was cut by 6 bases, the J end by 6 bases, with 15 bases between. The CDR3 is 12 amino acids. Per germline, CDR1 DFQATT and CDR2 SNEGSKA (reference sequence).

This clonotype was observed at least ten times. This chain joins TRBV20-1 and TRBJ2-1; the match to TRBD2 covers 10 bases. Germline V gives CDR1 DFQATT, CDR2 SNEGSKA (reference sequence). This CDR3 contains 12 residues. CDR3 residues: CVPWTSGNEQFF. The CDR3 DNA follows: TGCGTCCCATGGACTAGCGGCAATGAGCAGTTCTTC.

This clonotype has more than one count but fewer than ten. V is TRBV4-2 and J is TRBJ2-4, with D unclear. The CDR3 spans 15 residues. Germline-derived CDR1 and CDR2 are LGHNA and YNFKEQ. V was shortened by 0 bases and J by 6 bases, with 12 bases between the two germline ends. The CDR3 DNA follows: TGTGCCAGCAGCCAAGAAGGTAGCCTATTAAACATTCAGTACTTC. Amino acids: CASSQEGSLLNIQYF.

This clonotype was seen ten or more times. The V call is TRBV5-8, the J call TRBJ2-2; 9 bases are shared with TRBD1. The V gene end was trimmed by 4 bases and the J gene end by 5 bases; junction bases not matched to a gene: 6. The CDR3 totals 15 residues. Germline V CDR1 and CDR2: SGHTS, YDEGEE. DNA for the CDR3: TGTGCCAGCAGCGCTGGGACAGGGAAGACCGGGGAGCTGTTTTTT. It codes for CASSAGTGKTGELFF.

This clonotype occurred many times. This chain connects TRBV20-1 to TRBJ1-5; 8 bases map to TRBD1. With 6 bases clipped from V and 3 bases from J, the junction kept 7 bases outside the gene matches. Germline V lookup: CDR1 DFQATT, CDR2 SNEGSKA (reference sequence). The CDR3 contains 14 residues. CDR3 region: CSAKTGVINQPQHF. CDR3 in DNA: TGCAGTGCAAAGACAGGGGTCATCAATCAGCCCCAGCATTTT.

This clonotype was seen repeatedly, ten times or more. The rearrangement joins TRBV11-2 to TRBJ1-3; D unclear. The germline V and J ends were trimmed by 0 bases and 4 bases, with 13 bases remaining between them. CDR3 length equals 16 residues. Looked up from germline, CDR1 is SGHAT and CDR2 is FQNNGV. The chain's CDR3 is CASSLERSRRGNTIYF. Written as DNA, the CDR3 is TGTGCCAGCAGCTTAGAAAGATCCAGACGAGGAAACACCATATATTTT.

This clonotype has a count of ten or more. The V and J genes are TRBV5-1 and TRBJ2-3; D uncertain. The germline CDR1 and CDR2 sequences are SGHRS and YFSETQ. Deletions cut 0 bases from V and 2 bases from J, with 7 bases between. This CDR3 comprises 14 residues. The CDR3 spells CASSLVKITDTQYF. CDR3 coding DNA: TGCGCCAGCAGCTTGGTAAAGATCACAGATACGCAGTATTTT.

The CDR3 loop reads CARSMGTSSDTDTQYF. CDR3 nucleotide sequence: TGTGCCAGGAGTATGGGGACTAGCAGTGACACAGATACGCAGTATTTT. The chain couples TRBV28 to TRBJ2-3, with 9 positions matching TRBD2. This CDR3 comprises 16 residues. The junction had 12 bases not matched to a gene; V was cut back by 9 bases and J by 2 bases. Germline V gene lookup returns CDR1 MDHEN and CDR2 SYDVKM.

This clonotype was detected only a few times. The rearrangement links TRBV12-3 or TRBV12-4 to TRBJ1-5; D ambiguous. Trimming shortened V by 3 bases and J by 1 base, and 7 bases separated the two germline ends. The CDR3 is 14 residues long. DNA for the CDR3: TGTGCCAGCAGTTTGGTCGGGAGCAATCAGCCCCAGCATTTT. Protein sequence: CASSLVGSNQPQHF.

The chain links TRBV4-1 to TRBJ2-3; perhaps TRBD2 as D (6 bases). The V gene's germline CDR1 is MGHRA and CDR2 YSYEKL. This CDR3 is built from 14 residues. Between the trimmed V and J ends, which lost 3 bases and 4 bases, there was a span of 11 bases. In nucleotides, the CDR3 is TGCGCCAGCAGCCAGGGCGGGACGGCAGATACGCAGTATTTT. Protein: CASSQGGTADTQYF.

The chain has TRBV5-1 and TRBJ2-7, with TRBD1 identical over 8 bases. The CDR3 consists of 16 residues. The V segment lost 5 bases and the J segment 0 bases; nucleotides outside the gene matches: 10. Germline V gene sequence: CDR1 SGHRS, CDR2 YFSETQ. Written as DNA, the CDR3 is TGCGCCAGCAGGTGGGACAGGTCCCCCTCCTCCTACGAGCAGTACTTC. Translating gives CASRWDRSPSSYEQYF.

This clonotype was counted between two and nine times. The J gene is TRBJ1-2, the V gene TRBV28; no reliable D call. With 3 bases removed from V and 3 bases from J, the gap between germline ends came to 8 bases. Germline CDR1 is MDHEN and CDR2 is SYDVKM. This CDR3 spans 13 amino acids. The CDR3 DNA reads TGTGCCAGCAGTTTGGGTACGGACTATGGCTACACCTTC. It encodes CASSLGTDYGYTF.

This sequence joins TRBV12-3 or TRBV12-4 and TRBJ2-2, with D unresolved. V dropped 8 bases and J dropped 1 base, with 8 bases sitting between them. The CDR3 spans 13 residues. CDR3: CASSRENTGELFF. The CDR3 nucleotides read TGTGCCAGCTCTCGAGAGAACACCGGGGAGCTGTTTTTT.

Comment on this clonotype: Germline is not matched at one junction end, which may reflect a read error. DNA for the CDR3: TGCGCCAGCGGCTTAGCGGGCGACCCCTACAATGAGCAGTTCTTC. This sequence encodes CASGLAGDPYNEQFF. The chain employs TRBV5-1 and TRBJ2-1; 7 bases match TRBD2. Germline assignment: CDR1 SGHRS and CDR2 YFSETQ. CDR3 size: 15 residues.

With regard to this clonotype: Lacking the conserved final phenylalanine or tryptophan, this CDR3 likely reflects a read error. The chain uses TRBV4-1 and TRBJ1-3; D might be TRBD1 (5 bases). The CDR3 totals 16 residues. Germline V CDR1 and CDR2: MGHRA, YSYEKL. The chain's CDR3 is CASSQEMTVSENTIYY. In nucleotides, the CDR3 is TGCGCCAGCAGCCAAGAAATGACAGTCTCTGAAAACACCATATATTAT.

The CDR3: CASKREARTDTQYF. As DNA, the CDR3 is TGTGCCAGCAAGCGGGAGGCACGCACAGATACGCAGTATTTT. The rearrangement joins TRBV6-6 to TRBJ2-3, with 9 bases matching TRBD2. The V segment lost 7 bases and the J segment 1 base; nucleotides outside the gene matches: 3. The CDR3 covers 14 residues. Per germline, CDR1 MNHNY and CDR2 SVGAGI (reference sequence).

A remark on this clonotype: A much larger clonotype is one base distant, so this may be a read error. The chain links TRBV6-4 to TRBJ1-5, with TRBD1 matching 7 bases. Germline-derived CDR1 and CDR2 are MRHNA and SNTAGT. The CDR3 has 16 amino acids. CDR3 region: CVSSVDAGQPNQPQHF. Written as DNA, the CDR3 is TGTGTCAGCAGTGTAGATGCGGGACAGCCAAATCAGCCCCAGCATTTT.

The DNA for the CDR3 is TGTGCCAGCAGGCCGGGGGGAGGGGAAAAACTGTTTTTT. This translates into CASRPGGGEKLFF. The chain has TRBV28 and TRBJ1-4; D is possibly TRBD1 (5 bases). The CDR3 has 13 residues. Germline V CDR1 and CDR2: MDHEN, SYDVKM. V shed 6 bases and J shed 8 bases, with 13 bases lying between them.

The V and J genes are TRBV3-1 and TRBJ2-1; 7 bases are a match to TRBD2. Germline CDR1 and CDR2: LGHDT and YNNKEL (reference sequence). CDR3 length equals 17 residues. The V and J ends lost 0 bases and 0 bases, in that order; junction bases with no gene match: 5. CDR3 DNA sequence: TGTGCCAGCAGCCAAGATACTAGCGCAGGCTCCTACAATGAGCAGTTCTTC. It specifies CASSQDTSAGSYNEQFF.

This clonotype was observed a few times. CDR3 amino acids: CASSPGGRGRRGYGYTF. CDR3 sequence (DNA): TGCGCCAGCAGCCCTGGGGGCAGGGGAAGAAGGGGCTATGGCTACACCTTC. The rearrangement uses TRBV4-1 and TRBJ1-2; a weak D match, TRBD1 (6 bases). The CDR3 sequence is 17 residues long. Between the trimmed V and J ends, which lost 4 bases and 4 bases, there was a span of 22 bases. Per germline, CDR1 MGHRA and CDR2 YSYEKL.